The subject of this entry is one T cell receptor beta chain. The sample belongs to a study of blood T cell repertoires in COVID-19. Looking at the study overall: Both acute and convalescent COVID-19 samples were obtained from the United States, Italy and Spain. Sources were T cells, B-cell-depleted T cells, or PBMCs; the material itself was cDNA or gDNA.

Per the original data handling: For nucleated cells, counts were estimated from reference gene primer amplification. Produced via immunoSEQ multiplex PCR; TCRdb's table is partial and in-frame only. V, J and clone size are those of that table, while D and trimming were read from the DNA. The sample lists tens of thousands of clones; approximately 89% were seen once. The TCR sequence derives from a man in his fifties or sixties with active COVID-19. Sequencing used peripheral blood.

The CDR3 sequence: CAWSPKGGLEPNEKLFF. The CDR3 DNA is TGTGCCTGGAGTCCTAAGGGGGGGCTTGAGCCTAATGAAAAACTGTTTTTT. V usage is TRBV30 and J usage is TRBJ1-4; tentative D call: TRBD1 (6 bases). Germline V gene data show CDR1 as GTSNPN and CDR2 as SVGIG (reference sequence). Deletions cut 2 bases from V and 3 bases from J, with 19 bases between. This CDR3 contains 17 residues.